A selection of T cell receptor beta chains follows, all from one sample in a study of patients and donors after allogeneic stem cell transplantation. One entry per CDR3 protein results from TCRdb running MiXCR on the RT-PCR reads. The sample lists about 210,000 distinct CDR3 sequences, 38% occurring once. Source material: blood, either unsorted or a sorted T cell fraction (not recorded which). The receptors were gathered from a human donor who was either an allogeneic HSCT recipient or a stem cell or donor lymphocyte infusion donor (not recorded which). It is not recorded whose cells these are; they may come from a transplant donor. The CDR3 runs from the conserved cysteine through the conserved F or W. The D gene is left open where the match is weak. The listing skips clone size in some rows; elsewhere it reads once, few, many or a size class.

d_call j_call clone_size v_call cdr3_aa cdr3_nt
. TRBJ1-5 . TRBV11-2 CASSLDGRQPQHF TGTGCCAGCAGCTTGGACGGGCGTCAGCCCCAGCATTTT
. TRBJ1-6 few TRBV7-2 CASSLLARPLHF TGTGCCAGCAGCTTACTCGCCAGGCCCCTCCACTTT
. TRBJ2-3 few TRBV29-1 CSGDSTDTQYF TGCAGCGGTGATAGCACAGATACGCAGTATTTT
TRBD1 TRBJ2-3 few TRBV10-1 CASSPEGGQDTQYF TGCGCCAGCAGCCCCGAAGGGGGACAGGATACGCAGTATTTT
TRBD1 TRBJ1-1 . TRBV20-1 CSAETGTVNTEAFF TGCAGTGCCGAGACCGGGACAGTTAACACTGAAGCTTTCTTT
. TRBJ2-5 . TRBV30 CAWSGQETQYF TGTGCCTGGAGTGGACAGGAGACCCAGTACTTC
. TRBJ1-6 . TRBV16 CASSQLAAINNSPLHF TGTGCCAGCAGCCAATTGGCGGCTATCAATAATTCACCCCTCCACTTT
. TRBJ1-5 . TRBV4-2 CASSQEFGQFNQPQHF TGTGCCAGCAGCCAGGAATTCGGACAGTTCAATCAGCCCCAGCATTTT
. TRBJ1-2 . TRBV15 CATSRDIEGDGYTF TGTGCCACCAGCAGAGATATTGAAGGGGACGGCTACACCTTC
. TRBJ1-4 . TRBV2 CASSDPGRTNEKLFF TGTGCCAGCAGCGACCCAGGGCGGACTAATGAAAAACTGTTTTTT
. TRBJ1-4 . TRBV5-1 CASSLHSTNEKLFF TGCGCCAGCAGCTTGCACTCAACTAATGAAAAACTGTTTTTT
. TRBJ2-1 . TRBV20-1 CSPRSLNEQFF TGCAGTCCCAGATCATTAAATGAGCAGTTCTTC
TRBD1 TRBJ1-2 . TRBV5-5 CASSHSGTGNYGYTF TGTGCCAGCAGCCACTCCGGGACAGGAAACTATGGCTACACCTTC
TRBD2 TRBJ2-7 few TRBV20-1 CSAREGTSGGYEQYF TGCAGTGCTAGAGAGGGTACTAGCGGGGGCTACGAGCAGTACTTC
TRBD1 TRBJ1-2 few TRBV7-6 CASSSYSPDRGYGYTF TGTGCCAGCAGCTCCTACTCCCCCGACAGGGGCTATGGCTACACCTTC
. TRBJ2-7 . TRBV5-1 CASSLGVAYEQYF TGCGCCAGCAGCTTAGGAGTGGCCTACGAGCAGTACTTC
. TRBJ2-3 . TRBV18 CASSPPGGAAHTQYF TGTGCCAGCTCACCACCGGGGGGGGCCGCCCATACGCAGTATTTT
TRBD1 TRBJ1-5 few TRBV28 CASSLRGRGNQPQHF TGTGCCAGCAGTCTCAGGGGGCGAGGCAATCAGCCCCAGCATTTT
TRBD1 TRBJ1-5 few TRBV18 CASSPTGPLQPQHF TGTGCCAGCTCACCGACAGGGCCCCTTCAGCCCCAGCATTTT
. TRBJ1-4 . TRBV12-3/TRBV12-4 CASSLASPPTTKLFF TGTGCCAGCAGTTTGGCCAGCCCCCCAACGACAAAACTGTTTTTT
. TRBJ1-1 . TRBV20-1 CSASRTGDLNTEAFF TGCAGTGCTAGCCGAACGGGGGACCTCAACACTGAAGCTTTCTTT
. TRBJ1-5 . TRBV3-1 CASSEDNQPQHF TGTGCCAGCAGCGAAGATAATCAGCCCCAGCATTTT
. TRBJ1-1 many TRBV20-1 CSAPGLNTEAFF TGCAGTGCCCCCGGGTTGAACACTGAAGCTTTCTTT
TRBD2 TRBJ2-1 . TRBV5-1 CASSPAASGNEQFF TGCGCCAGCAGCCCCGCGGCTAGCGGCAATGAGCAGTTCTTC
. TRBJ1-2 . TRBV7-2 CASSSRGQGRAF TGTGCCAGCAGCTCAAGAGGTCAGGGAAGGGCCTTC
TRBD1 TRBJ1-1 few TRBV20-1 CSATSTGTALNTEAFF TGCAGTGCTACCTCAACCGGGACAGCGTTGAACACTGAAGCTTTCTTT
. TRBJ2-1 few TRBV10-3 CAISAQQGVANEQFF TGTGCCATCAGTGCCCAACAGGGAGTCGCCAATGAGCAGTTCTTC